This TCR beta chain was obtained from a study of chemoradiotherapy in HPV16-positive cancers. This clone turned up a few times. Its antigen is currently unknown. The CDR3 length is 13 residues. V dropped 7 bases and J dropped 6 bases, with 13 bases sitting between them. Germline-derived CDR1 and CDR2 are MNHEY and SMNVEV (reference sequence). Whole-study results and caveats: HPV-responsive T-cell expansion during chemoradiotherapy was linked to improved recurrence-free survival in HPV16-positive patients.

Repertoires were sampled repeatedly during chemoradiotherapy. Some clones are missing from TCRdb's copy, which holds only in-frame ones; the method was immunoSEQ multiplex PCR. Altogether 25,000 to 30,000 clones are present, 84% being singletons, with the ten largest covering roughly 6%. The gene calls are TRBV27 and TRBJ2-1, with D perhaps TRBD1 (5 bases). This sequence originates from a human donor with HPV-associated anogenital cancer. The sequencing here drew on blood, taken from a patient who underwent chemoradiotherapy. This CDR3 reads CASMAGSGNEQFF. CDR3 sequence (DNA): TGTGCCAGCATGGCAGGGTCGGGCAATGAGCAGTTCTTC.